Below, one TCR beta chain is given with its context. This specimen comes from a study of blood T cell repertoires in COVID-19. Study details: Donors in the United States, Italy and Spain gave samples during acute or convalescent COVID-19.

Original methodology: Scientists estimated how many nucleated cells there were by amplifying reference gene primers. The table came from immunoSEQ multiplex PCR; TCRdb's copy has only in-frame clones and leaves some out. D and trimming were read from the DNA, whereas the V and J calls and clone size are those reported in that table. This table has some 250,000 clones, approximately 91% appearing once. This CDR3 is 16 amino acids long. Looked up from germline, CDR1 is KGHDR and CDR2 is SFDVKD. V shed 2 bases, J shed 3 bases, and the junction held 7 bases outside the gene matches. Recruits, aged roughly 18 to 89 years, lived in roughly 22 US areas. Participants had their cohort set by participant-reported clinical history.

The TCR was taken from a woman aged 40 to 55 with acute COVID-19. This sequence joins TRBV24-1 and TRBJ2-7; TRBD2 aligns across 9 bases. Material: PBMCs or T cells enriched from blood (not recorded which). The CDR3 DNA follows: TGTGCCACCAGTGATTCGTCTAGCGGGGTTCTCTACGAGCAGTACTTC. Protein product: CATSDSSSGVLYEQYF.